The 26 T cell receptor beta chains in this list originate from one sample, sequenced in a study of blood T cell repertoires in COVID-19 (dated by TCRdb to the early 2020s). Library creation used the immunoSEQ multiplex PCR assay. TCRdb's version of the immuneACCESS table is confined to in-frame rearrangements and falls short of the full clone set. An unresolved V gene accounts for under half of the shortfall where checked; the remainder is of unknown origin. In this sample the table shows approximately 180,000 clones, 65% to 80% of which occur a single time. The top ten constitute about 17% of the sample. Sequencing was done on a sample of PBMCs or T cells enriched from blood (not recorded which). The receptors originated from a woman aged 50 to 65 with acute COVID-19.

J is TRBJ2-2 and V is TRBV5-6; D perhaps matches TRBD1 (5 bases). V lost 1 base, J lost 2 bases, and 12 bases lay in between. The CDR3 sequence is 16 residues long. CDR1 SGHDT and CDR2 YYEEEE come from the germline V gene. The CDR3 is CASSLYTTANTGELFF. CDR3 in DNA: TGTGCCAGCAGCTTGTATACGACAGCCAACACCGGGGAGCTGTTTTTT.

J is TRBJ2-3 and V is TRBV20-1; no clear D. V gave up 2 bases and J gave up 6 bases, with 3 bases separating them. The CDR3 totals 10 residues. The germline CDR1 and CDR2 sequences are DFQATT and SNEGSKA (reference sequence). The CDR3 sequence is CSARLDTQYF. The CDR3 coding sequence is TGCAGTGCTAGACTGGATACGCAGTATTTT.

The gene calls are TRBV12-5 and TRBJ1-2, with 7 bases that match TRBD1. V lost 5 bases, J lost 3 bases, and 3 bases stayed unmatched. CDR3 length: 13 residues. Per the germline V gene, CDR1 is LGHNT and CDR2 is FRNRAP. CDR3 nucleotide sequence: TGTGCTAGTGGTCGTACAGGGGACTATGGCTACACCTTC. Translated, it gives CASGRTGDYGYTF.

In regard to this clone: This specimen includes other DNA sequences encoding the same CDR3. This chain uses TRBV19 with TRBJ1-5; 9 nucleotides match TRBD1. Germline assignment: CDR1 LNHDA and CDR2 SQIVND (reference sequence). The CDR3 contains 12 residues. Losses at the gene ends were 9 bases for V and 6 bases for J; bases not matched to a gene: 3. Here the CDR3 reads CASRTGAQPQHF. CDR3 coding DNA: TGTGCCAGCAGGACAGGGGCTCAGCCCCAGCATTTT.

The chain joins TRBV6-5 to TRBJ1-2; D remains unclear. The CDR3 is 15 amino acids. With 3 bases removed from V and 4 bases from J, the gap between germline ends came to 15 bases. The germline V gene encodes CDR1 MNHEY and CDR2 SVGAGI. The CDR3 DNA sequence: TGTGCCAGCAGTTATAGAGGAGTCGTGGGCTATGGCTACACCTTC. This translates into CASSYRGVVGYGYTF.

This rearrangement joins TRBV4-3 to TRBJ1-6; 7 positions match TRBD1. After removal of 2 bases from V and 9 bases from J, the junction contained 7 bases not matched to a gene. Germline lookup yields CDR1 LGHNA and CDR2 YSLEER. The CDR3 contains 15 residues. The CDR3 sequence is CASSQMGQTGSPLHF. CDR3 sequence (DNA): TGCGCCAGCAGCCAAATGGGACAGACAGGTTCACCCCTCCACTTT.

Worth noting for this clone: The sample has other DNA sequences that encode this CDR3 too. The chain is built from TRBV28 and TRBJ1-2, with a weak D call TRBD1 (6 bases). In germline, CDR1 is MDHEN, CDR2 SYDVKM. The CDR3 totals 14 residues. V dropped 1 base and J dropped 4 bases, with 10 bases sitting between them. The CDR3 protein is CASSLSGRGYGYTF. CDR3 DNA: TGTGCCAGCAGTTTATCCGGCAGGGGCTATGGCTACACCTTC.

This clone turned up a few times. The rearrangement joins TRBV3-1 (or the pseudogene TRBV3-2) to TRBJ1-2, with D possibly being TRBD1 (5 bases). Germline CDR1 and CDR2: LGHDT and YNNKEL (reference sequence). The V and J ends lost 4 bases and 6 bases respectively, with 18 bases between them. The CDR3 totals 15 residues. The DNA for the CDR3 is TGTGCCAGCAGCCCCCAGGCCAGGGTCCTTGATGGCTACACCTTC. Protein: CASSPQARVLDGYTF.

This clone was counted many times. CDR3 region: CASSLPAGYGYTF. In DNA, the CDR3 is TGTGCCAGCAGTTTACCCGCCGGCTATGGCTACACCTTC. V gene TRBV12-3 or TRBV12-4 combines with J gene TRBJ1-2; D not certain. The length of the CDR3 is 13 residues. V gave up 2 bases and J gave up 4 bases, with 8 bases separating them.

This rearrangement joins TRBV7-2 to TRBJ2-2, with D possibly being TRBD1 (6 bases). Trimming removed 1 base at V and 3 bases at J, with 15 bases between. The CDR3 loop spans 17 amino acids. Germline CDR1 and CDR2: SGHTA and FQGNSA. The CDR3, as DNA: TGTGCCAGCAGCTTAGTCTTAGCAGGGGATTACACCGGGGAGCTGTTTTTT. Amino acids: CASSLVLAGDYTGELFF. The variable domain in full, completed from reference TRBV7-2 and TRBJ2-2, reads GAGVSQSPSNKVTEKGKDVELRCDPISGHTALYWYRQSLGQGLEFLIYFQGNSAPDKSGLPSDRFSAERTGGSVSTLTIQRTQQEDSAVYLCASSLVLAGDYTGELFFGEGSRLTVL.

CDR3 nucleotide sequence: TGTGCCAGCAGTGGTCAAGGGGGTGTAGGCTCACCCCTCCACTTT. Amino acid sequence: CASSGQGGVGSPLHF. This chain connects TRBV27 to TRBJ1-6, with a weak D call TRBD1 (6 bases). From germline, CDR1 is MNHEY and CDR2 SMNVEV (reference sequence). V lost 5 bases to trimming and J lost 10 bases, with 18 bases between them. This CDR3 has 15 amino acids.

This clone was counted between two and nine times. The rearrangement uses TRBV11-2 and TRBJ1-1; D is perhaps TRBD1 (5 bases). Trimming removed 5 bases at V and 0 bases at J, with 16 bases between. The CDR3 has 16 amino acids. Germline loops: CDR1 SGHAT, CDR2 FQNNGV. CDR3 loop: CASSLVGAGLNTEAFF. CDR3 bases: TGTGCCAGCAGCCTCGTAGGGGCAGGACTGAACACTGAAGCTTTCTTT. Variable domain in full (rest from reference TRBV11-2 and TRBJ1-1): EAGVAQSPRYKIIEKRQSVAFWCNPISGHATLYWYQQILGQGPKLLIQFQNNGVVDDSQLPKDRFSAERLKGVDSTLKIQPAKLEDSAVYLCASSLVGAGLNTEAFFGQGTRLTVV.

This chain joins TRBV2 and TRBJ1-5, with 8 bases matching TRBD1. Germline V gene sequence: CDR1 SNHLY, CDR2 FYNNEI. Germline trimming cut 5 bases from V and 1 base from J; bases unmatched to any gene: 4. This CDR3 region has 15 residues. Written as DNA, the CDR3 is TGTGCCAGCAGTAAACAGGGGGGAAGCAATCAGCCCCAGCATTTT. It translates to CASSKQGGSNQPQHF.

The CDR3 nucleotides are TGTGCCAGCAGCGTCGGACAGAGCGGCGAGCAGTACGTC. Protein: CASSVGQSGEQYV. The chain links TRBV9 to TRBJ2-7, with a tentative D call TRBD1 (6 bases). The germline CDR1 and CDR2 sequences are SGDLS and YYNGEE. The CDR3 has 13 amino acids. V was trimmed by 2 bases and J by 6 bases, leaving 12 bases between them.

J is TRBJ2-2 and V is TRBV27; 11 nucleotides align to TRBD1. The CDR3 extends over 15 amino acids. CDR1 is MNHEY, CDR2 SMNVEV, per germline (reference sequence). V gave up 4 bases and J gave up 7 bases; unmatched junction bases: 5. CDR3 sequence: CASSSGTGGVGELFF. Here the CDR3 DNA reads TGTGCCAGCAGTTCTGGGACAGGGGGAGTCGGGGAGCTGTTTTTT.

In DNA, the CDR3 is TGCGCCAGCAGCTTGGAAGGGAGGACTGAAGCTTTCTTT. Its translation: CASSLEGRTEAFF. The V call is TRBV5-1, the J call TRBJ1-1, with D uncertain. V was pared by 0 bases and J by 5 bases, with 8 bases between. Germline V gene lookup returns CDR1 SGHRS and CDR2 YFSETQ. This CDR3 spans 13 amino acids.

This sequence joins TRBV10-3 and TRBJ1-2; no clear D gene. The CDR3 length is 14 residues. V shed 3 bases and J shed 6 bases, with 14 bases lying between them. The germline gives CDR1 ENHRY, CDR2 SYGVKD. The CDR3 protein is CAISDPYQTDGYTF. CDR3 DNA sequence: TGTGCCATCAGTGACCCCTACCAGACTGATGGCTACACCTTC.

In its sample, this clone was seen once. CDR3 sequence (DNA): TGCGCCAGCAGTGAGTCGGGCGGGACCTCGAACAATGAGCAGTTCTTC. Residues: CASSESGGTSNNEQFF. The rearrangement links TRBV10-1 to TRBJ2-1, with D perhaps TRBD2 (6 bases). This CDR3 spans 16 amino acids. The V end was cut by 0 bases, the J end by 5 bases, with 14 bases between. The V gene's germline CDR1 is WNHNN and CDR2 SYGVQD (reference sequence).

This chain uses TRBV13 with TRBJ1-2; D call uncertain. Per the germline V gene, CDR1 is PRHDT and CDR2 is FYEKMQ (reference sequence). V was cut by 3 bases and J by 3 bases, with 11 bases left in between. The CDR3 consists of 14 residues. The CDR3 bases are TGTGCCAGCAGCTTTCAGGCAGTAGACTATGGCTACACCTTC. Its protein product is CASSFQAVDYGYTF.

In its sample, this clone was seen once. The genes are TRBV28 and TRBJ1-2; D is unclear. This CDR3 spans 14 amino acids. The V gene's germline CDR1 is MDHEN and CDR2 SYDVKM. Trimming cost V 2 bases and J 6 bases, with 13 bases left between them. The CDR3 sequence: CASSLGGRGNGYTF. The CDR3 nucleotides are TGTGCCAGCAGTTTAGGAGGGCGCGGTAATGGCTACACCTTC.

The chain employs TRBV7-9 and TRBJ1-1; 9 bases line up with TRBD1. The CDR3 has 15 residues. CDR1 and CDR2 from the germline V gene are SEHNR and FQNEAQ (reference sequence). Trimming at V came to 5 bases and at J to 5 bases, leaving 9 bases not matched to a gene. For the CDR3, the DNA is TGTGCCAGCAGCCCTTCCCTTGACAGGGGGACTGAAGCTTTCTTT. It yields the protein CASSPSLDRGTEAFF.

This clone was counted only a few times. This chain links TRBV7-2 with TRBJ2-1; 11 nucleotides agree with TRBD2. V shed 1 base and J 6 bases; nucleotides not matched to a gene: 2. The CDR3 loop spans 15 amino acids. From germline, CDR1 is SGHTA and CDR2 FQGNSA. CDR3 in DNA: TGTGCCAGCAGCTTAGGACTAGCGGGGACCAATGAGCAGTTCTTC. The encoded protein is CASSLGLAGTNEQFF.

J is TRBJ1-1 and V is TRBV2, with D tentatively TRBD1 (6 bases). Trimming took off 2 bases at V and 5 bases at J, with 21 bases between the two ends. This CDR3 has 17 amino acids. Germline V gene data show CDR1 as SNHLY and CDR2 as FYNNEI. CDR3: CASSERPQGRGWTEAFF. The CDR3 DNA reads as TGTGCCAGCAGTGAAAGGCCACAGGGTCGCGGGTGGACTGAAGCTTTCTTT. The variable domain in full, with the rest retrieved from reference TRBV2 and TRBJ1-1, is EPEVTQTPSHQVTQMGQEVILRCVPISNHLYFYWYRQILGQKVEFLVSFYNNEISEKSEIFDDQFSVERPDGSNFTLKIRSTKLEDSAMYFCASSERPQGRGWTEAFFGQGTRLTVV.

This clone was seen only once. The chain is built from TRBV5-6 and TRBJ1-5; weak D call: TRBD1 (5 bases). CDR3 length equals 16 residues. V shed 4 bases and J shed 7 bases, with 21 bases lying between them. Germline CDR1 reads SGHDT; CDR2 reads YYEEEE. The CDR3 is CASSIVDQAGPQPQHF. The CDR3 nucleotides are TGTGCCAGCAGCATTGTGGATCAGGCGGGGCCCCAGCCCCAGCATTTT.

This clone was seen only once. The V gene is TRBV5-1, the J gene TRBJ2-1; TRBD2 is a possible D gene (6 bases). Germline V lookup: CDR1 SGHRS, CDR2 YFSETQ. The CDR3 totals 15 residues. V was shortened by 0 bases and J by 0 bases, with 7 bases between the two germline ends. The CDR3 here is CASSLDGSSYNEQFF. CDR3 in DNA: TGCGCCAGCAGCTTGGACGGGAGCTCCTACAATGAGCAGTTCTTC.

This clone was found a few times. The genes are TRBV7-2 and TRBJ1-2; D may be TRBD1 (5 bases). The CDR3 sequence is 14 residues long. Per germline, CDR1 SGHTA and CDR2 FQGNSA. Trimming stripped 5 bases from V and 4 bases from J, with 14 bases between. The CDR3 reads CASSPQTGGYGYTF. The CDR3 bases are TGTGCCAGCAGCCCCCAGACGGGGGGCTATGGCTACACCTTC.